This passage covers 24 T cell receptor beta chains from one sample sequenced in a study of T cells after yellow fever vaccination. TCRdb fed the 5' RACE reads into MiXCR, producing one record per CDR3 protein. The sample lists 500,000 to 700,000 distinct CDR3 sequences, about 19% seen once, with roughly an eighth in the top ten. The source was PBMCs, collected 15 days after the yellow fever booster vaccination. The receptors were gathered from a man aged 25 to 40 who received the YFV17D yellow fever vaccine.

The CDR3 loop is CSVNDSGTDLDEQYF. The CDR3, as DNA: TGCAGCGTTAATGATAGCGGGACGGACTTGGACGAGCAGTACTTC. The rearrangement links TRBV29-1 to TRBJ2-7; TRBD2 agrees at 8 bases. CDR3 length: 15 residues. Germline V lookup: CDR1 SQVTM, CDR2 ANQGSEA. The ends lost 5 bases at V and 5 bases at J; junction bases unmatched: 14.

V is TRBV7-8 and J is TRBJ2-1; D is uncertain. The CDR3 sequence is 13 residues long. Trimming stripped 1 base from V and 8 bases from J, with 9 bases between. The germline V gene has CDR1 SGHVS and CDR2 FQNEAQ. DNA for the CDR3: TGTGCCAGCAGCTTAGAAGTTCGATATGAGCAGTTCTTC. Amino acids: CASSLEVRYEQFF.

The sample holds a few counts of this clonotype. The CDR3 spells CASSVTGGNQPQHF. DNA for the CDR3: TGTGCCAGCAGCGTCACAGGGGGCAATCAGCCCCAGCATTTT. The rearrangement joins TRBV9 to TRBJ1-5, with 7 nucleotides matching TRBD1. In germline, CDR1 is SGDLS, CDR2 YYNGEE. This CDR3 is 14 amino acids long. V dropped 2 bases and J dropped 2; count of bases not matched to a gene: 1.

This clonotype has a handful of counts. This chain joins TRBV6-1 and TRBJ2-7; tentatively, D is TRBD1 (6 bases). The V end lost 6 bases, the J end lost 2 bases, and 11 bases lay between the germline ends. The CDR3 length is 13 residues. Germline-derived CDR1 and CDR2 are MNHNS and SASEGT. The DNA for the CDR3 is TGTGCCAGCAGACGGGGACACACCTACGAGCAGTACTTC. It encodes CASRRGHTYEQYF.

This clonotype was counted only a few times. The rearrangement links TRBV12-3 or TRBV12-4 to TRBJ1-5; 8 bases line up with TRBD1. The CDR3 spans 14 residues. V lost 8 bases to trimming and J lost 3 bases; unmatched junction nucleotides: 6. The CDR3 nucleotides read TGTGCCAGCGGCACGACAGGGGACAATCAGCCCCAGCATTTT. Protein sequence: CASGTTGDNQPQHF.

A few counts support this clonotype. The rearrangement joins TRBV7-9 to TRBJ2-4; weak D call: TRBD2 (6 bases). Trimming pared 5 bases from V and 9 bases from J, leaving 17 bases between. This CDR3 comprises 14 residues. The germline gives CDR1 SEHNR, CDR2 FQNEAQ (reference sequence). DNA of the CDR3: TGTGCCAGCAGCCCCAAGTGGGACGGGGGCATTCAGTACTTC. It yields the protein CASSPKWDGGIQYF.

The genes are TRBV5-1 and TRBJ2-3; maybe TRBD2 (6 bases). Deletions cut 7 bases from V and 1 base from J, with 10 bases between. There are 13 residues in the CDR3. Germline V gives CDR1 SGHRS, CDR2 YFSETQ. The CDR3 DNA reads as TGCGCCAGCGACGCTAGCGGCACAGATACGCAGTATTTT. The encoded protein is CASDASGTDTQYF.

This chain uses TRBV5-4 with TRBJ1-1; D gene ambiguous. The CDR3 runs 11 residues. Between the trimmed V and J ends, which lost 0 bases and 8 bases, there was a span of 5 bases. Germline CDR1 SGHNT, CDR2 YYREEE (reference sequence). The CDR3 sequence: CASSLEQEAFF. The CDR3 DNA sequence: TGTGCCAGCAGCTTGGAACAGGAAGCTTTCTTT.

This chain joins TRBV30 and TRBJ2-3; 7 bases agree with TRBD2. V shed 4 bases, J shed 6 bases, and the junction held 7 bases outside the gene matches. Germline CDR1 GTSNPN, CDR2 SVGIG (reference sequence). The CDR3 runs to 13 residues. Here the CDR3 reads CAWTRREKDTQYF. CDR3 bases: TGTGCCTGGACCCGGCGGGAGAAGGATACGCAGTATTTT.

J is TRBJ2-1 and V is TRBV6-2 or TRBV6-3, with 11 bases lining up with TRBD1. The J segment lost 12 bases and the V segment lost 6 bases, leaving 4 bases of the junction unmatched. Germline-derived CDR1 and CDR2 are MNHEY and SVGEGT. This CDR3 is built from 12 residues. The CDR3 DNA follows: TGTGCCAGCAGCTTGGGACAGGGGGGGCAGTTCTTC. This codes for CASSLGQGGQFF.

This chain links TRBV10-1 with TRBJ1-1; a weak D match, TRBD1 (5 bases). Trimming removed 4 bases from V and 5 bases from J, with 11 bases in between. CDR1 WNHNN and CDR2 SYGVQD come from the germline V gene (reference sequence). The CDR3 spans 13 residues. CDR3 nucleotide sequence: TGCGCCAGCAGTGCTAGGGGTGGTACTGAAGCTTTCTTT. Its translation is CASSARGGTEAFF.

A few counts support this clonotype. The V and J genes are TRBV9 and TRBJ2-7; the D is unclear. The V gene's germline CDR1 is SGDLS and CDR2 YYNGEE. V lost 0 bases and J 7 bases, leaving 11 bases between the germline ends. The length of the CDR3 is 13 residues. The CDR3 sequence: CASSVGNNVEQYF. CDR3 coding DNA: TGTGCCAGCAGCGTAGGTAATAATGTAGAGCAGTACTTC.

This chain links TRBV7-2 with TRBJ2-7; 7 bases fit TRBD2. With V trimmed by 1 base and J by 3 bases, 3 bases remained unmatched. The CDR3 has 14 residues. The V gene's germline CDR1 is SGHTA and CDR2 FQGNSA. In DNA, the CDR3 is TGTGCCAGCAGCTTAGTTCGGGACTACTACGAGCAGTACTTC. It specifies CASSLVRDYYEQYF.

This clonotype was observed a few times. The chain joins TRBV30 to TRBJ2-3, with 9 bases identical to TRBD1. The CDR3 has 13 amino acids. V dropped 8 bases and J dropped 2; count of bases not matched to a gene: 5. Germline values: CDR1 GTSNPN, CDR2 SVGIG (reference sequence). CDR3 amino acids: CAGDRANTDTQYF. The CDR3 bases are TGTGCCGGGGACAGGGCAAACACAGATACGCAGTATTTT.

The sample holds a few counts of this clonotype. The chain recombines TRBV20-1 with TRBJ2-3; 13 bases match TRBD2. The V gene end was trimmed by 3 bases and the J gene end by 4 bases; junction bases not matched to a gene: 13. Germline assignment: CDR1 DFQATT and CDR2 SNEGSKA (reference sequence). The length of the CDR3 is 18 residues. The CDR3 is CSASSLYGLAGAADTQYF. CDR3 bases: TGCAGTGCTAGCTCATTGTACGGACTAGCGGGAGCGGCAGATACGCAGTATTTT.

V gene TRBV7-2 combines with J gene TRBJ2-5, with 7 bases identical to TRBD2. V was clipped by 1 base and J by 5 bases; unmatched bases: 10. The CDR3 spans 16 residues. The V gene's germline CDR1 is SGHTA and CDR2 FQGNSA. CDR3 nucleotide sequence: TGTGCCAGCAGCTTAGATTCCGGACTAGTGTGGGAGACCCAGTACTTC. It codes for CASSLDSGLVWETQYF.

The chain recombines TRBV9 with TRBJ2-5; D might be TRBD2 (5 bases). Trimming removed 3 bases at V and 4 bases at J, with 16 bases between. The CDR3 has 15 residues. Germline V gene sequence: CDR1 SGDLS, CDR2 YYNGEE. The CDR3 coding sequence is TGTGCCAGCAGCGGTCCGGGGTTGGGTGGAGAGACCCAGTACTTC. It codes for CASSGPGLGGETQYF.

Remarks on this clonotype: An end of the junction does not agree with germline; a read error may underlie this. V is TRBV7-2 and J is TRBJ2-7; D not resolved. In germline, CDR1 is SGHTA, CDR2 FQGNSA. The CDR3 is 13 amino acids. As DNA, the CDR3 is TGTGCCAGCAGCCCTCCATTGTCTGGCGAGCTGTACTTC. It is translated as CASSPPLSGELYF.

The chain combines TRBV27 with TRBJ2-5; no firm D call. Germline loops: CDR1 MNHEY, CDR2 SMNVEV (reference sequence). Trimming shortened V by 0 bases and J by 2 bases, and 7 bases separated the two germline ends. This CDR3 comprises 14 residues. The CDR3 loop is CASSLSSQQETQYF. As DNA, the CDR3 is TGTGCCAGCAGTTTATCGTCACAGCAAGAGACCCAGTACTTC.

This clonotype has only a few counts. The chain carries TRBV11-2 and TRBJ2-3; 14 bases line up with TRBD2. CDR1 and CDR2 (germline): SGHAT, FQNNGV. The V segment lost 5 bases and the J segment 6 bases; nucleotides outside the gene matches: 13. This CDR3 is built from 18 residues. CDR3 sequence reads: CASSTSLTSGRASDTQYF. CDR3 DNA: TGTGCCAGCAGCACAAGTCTGACTAGCGGGAGGGCGTCGGATACGCAGTATTTT.

This chain uses TRBV13 with TRBJ2-7, with 9 nucleotides matching TRBD2. The CDR3 is 13 amino acids. CDR1 is PRHDT and CDR2 is FYEKMQ in the germline V gene (reference sequence). V lost 8 bases and J lost 0; bases outside the gene matches: 2. CDR3 nucleotide sequence: TGTGCCAGCGCTAGCGGGACCTCCTACGAGCAGTACTTC. Protein: CASASGTSYEQYF.

This clonotype came up once. V gene TRBV5-4 combines with J gene TRBJ2-5; no clear D. The CDR3 totals 14 residues. Trimming shortened V by 2 bases and J by 3 bases, and 11 bases separated the two germline ends. Germline V gene lookup returns CDR1 SGHNT and CDR2 YYREEE (reference sequence). The CDR3 coding sequence is TGTGCCAGCAGCTTCTGGTCCGGAAAAGAGACCCAGTACTTC. Its translation is CASSFWSGKETQYF.

This chain uses TRBV3-1 with TRBJ1-2; the D is unclear. V lost 4 bases and J 4 bases, leaving 16 bases between the germline ends. The CDR3 runs 15 residues. CDR1 and CDR2 (germline): LGHDT, YNNKEL (reference sequence). The CDR3 loop reads CASSPTLSLLYGYTF. The CDR3 region has the DNA TGTGCCAGCAGCCCGACCCTTTCCCTGCTCTATGGCTACACCTTC.

This clonotype showed up just a few times. The chain links TRBV27 to TRBJ2-7; 8 bases match TRBD1. CDR3 length equals 14 residues. The germline CDR1 and CDR2 sequences are MNHEY and SMNVEV (reference sequence). With 5 bases clipped from V and 3 bases from J, the junction kept 6 bases outside the gene matches. CDR3 sequence reads: CASSRSGGSYEQYF. The CDR3 DNA reads as TGTGCCAGCAGTCGATCAGGGGGCAGCTACGAGCAGTACTTC.